Listed below are T cell receptor beta chains from one sample, sequenced in a study of blood T cell repertoires in COVID-19. Data came from immunoSEQ multiplex PCR; TCRdb stores just in-frame clones and leaves some out. This sample carries 45,000 or so clones, about four fifths of them seen once, and the ten largest clones take about 4.2%. Sequenced input: peripheral blood. The receptors derive from a woman in her 70s with acute or convalescent COVID-19. Each CDR3 is given without its conserved first and last residue.

V	J	CDR3
TRBV7-3	TRBJ1-1	ASSPSAGTEAF
TRBV6-1	TRBJ2-7	ASSEGAVSSYEQY
TRBV9	TRBJ2-2	ASSVVSGTGELF
TRBV7-3	TRBJ2-2	ASSLMTQSTGELF
TRBV19	TRBJ2-3	ASSDSGNLGTDTQY
TRBV9	TRBJ2-3	ASSVELANPTDTQY
TRBV29-1	TRBJ1-1	SVLLDGEGRGTEAF
TRBV5-1	TRBJ2-1	ASTSLSVSYNEQF
TRBV7-2	TRBJ2-1	ASSLRFGLAGTNEQF
TRBV21-1	TRBJ2-1	ASSPRDRPYNEQF
TRBV19	TRBJ2-3	ASTQGRGITDTQY
TRBV19	TRBJ1-2	ASSIGDKLGSN
TRBV5-5	TRBJ2-3	ASSSLGLAGGDTQY
TRBV19	TRBJ1-5	ATLGQGGGQPQH
TRBV12-5	TRBJ2-3	ASGTGAYTQY
TRBV14	TRBJ1-1	ASSPTVNTEAF
TRBV19	TRBJ2-7	ASSLDRTYEQY
TRBV28	TRBJ1-5	ASSAPGQGQPQH
TRBV7-8	TRBJ2-1	ASSPNRDEQF
TRBV6-2/TRBV6-3	TRBJ2-5	ASSYQQGGRARETQY
TRBV18	TRBJ1-5	ASSPGLATNQPQH
TRBV16	TRBJ2-3	ASSQSRGADTQY
TRBV7-3	TRBJ2-1	ASSIWALSSYNEQF
TRBV11-2	TRBJ2-5	ASSPRESGSEVETQY
TRBV30	TRBJ2-5	AWSVQGTGTQY
TRBV18	TRBJ2-1	ASSAPSGKGPNEQF
TRBV13	TRBJ2-3	ASSFRGSSTDTQY
TRBV7-8	TRBJ2-1	ASSQGAGVYNEQF
TRBV10-2	TRBJ2-7	ASRTGTGGGEQY
TRBV4-2	TRBJ2-1	ASTLAGGNVYEQF
TRBV18	TRBJ1-1	ASSPTANTEAF